This TCR beta chain was recorded in a study of T cell changes during pregnancy in multiple sclerosis. Germline CDR1 MNHNY, CDR2 SVGAGI (reference sequence). The CDR3 runs to 14 residues. V was pared by 7 bases and J by 4 bases, with 17 bases between. Here immunoSEQ multiplex PCR was the method, and the copy in TCRdb shows in-frame clones only, minus some. The repertoire holds tens of thousands of clones, with about 88% as singletons. The specimen comprised CD4+ T cells from peripheral blood mononuclear cells, sampled in the second trimester of pregnancy. The rearrangement joins TRBV6-6 to TRBJ2-7; D possibly corresponds to TRBD1 (6 bases). This sequence was found in a female donor with multiple sclerosis, enrolled in a pregnancy study. CDR3 protein: CASTRGGSIYEQYF. For the CDR3, the DNA is TGTGCCAGCACTAGAGGGGGTAGCATTTACGAGCAGTACTTC.